The 21 T cell receptor beta chains presented below share a single source sample, sequenced in a study of shared clonotypes between healthy human individuals. Sequencing used immunoSEQ multiplex PCR; TCRdb keeps in-frame clones, though not all of them. The table includes some 1.5 million clones, approximately 98% detected once. Sequenced sample: naive CD4+ T cells sorted from blood. Documented subset: CD45RA+ positively selected. The receptors shown here come from a man between 25 and 39 years old in good health.

The CDR3 DNA is TGTGCCATCAGTGGCGGGACTAGCGGGTCGCGACTCTACAATGAGCAGTTCTTC. It is translated as CAISGGTSGSRLYNEQFF. This rearrangement joins TRBV10-3 to TRBJ2-1; 12 nucleotides agree with TRBD2. This CDR3 spans 18 amino acids. With V trimmed by 4 bases and J by 3 bases, 10 bases remained unmatched. The V gene's germline CDR1 is ENHRY and CDR2 SYGVKD.

The chain has TRBV2 and TRBJ2-7; 8 bases fit TRBD2. The J segment lost 3 bases and the V segment lost 8 bases, leaving 6 bases of the junction unmatched. Germline V gene data show CDR1 as SNHLY and CDR2 as FYNNEI. The CDR3 length is 13 residues. This CDR3 reads CASSREGLYEQYF. In DNA, the CDR3 is TGTGCCAGCTCTCGGGAGGGCCTCTACGAGCAGTACTTC.

This rearrangement joins TRBV4-3 to TRBJ2-5, with D uncertain. Germline CDR1 and CDR2: LGHNA and YSLEER. This CDR3 comprises 14 residues. The V end was cut by 4 bases, the J end by 5 bases, with 14 bases between. CDR3 coding DNA: TGCGCCAGCAGCCCAGTGTGGGTGGGCGAGACCCAGTACTTC. Translated: CASSPVWVGETQYF.

The chain recombines TRBV28 with TRBJ2-7; D gene uncertain. V was shortened by 5 bases and J by 3 bases, with 11 bases between the two germline ends. The CDR3 is made up of 13 amino acids. Germline values: CDR1 MDHEN, CDR2 SYDVKM. The CDR3 is CASSGRHHYEQYF. The CDR3 DNA sequence: TGTGCCAGCAGTGGCCGACACCACTACGAGCAGTACTTC.

V usage is TRBV5-8 and J usage is TRBJ1-2, with a possible D match to TRBD1 (6 bases). The ends were cut back, 5 bases at V and 4 bases at J, with 21 bases in the middle. The CDR3 loop spans 16 amino acids. CDR1 is SGHTS and CDR2 is YDEGEE in the germline V gene. The CDR3 sequence: CASRMLWTEEFYGYTF. The CDR3 DNA sequence: TGTGCCAGCAGGATGTTATGGACAGAGGAATTCTATGGCTACACCTTC.

The table lists this clone with a count of one. This sample includes further DNA sequences coding for the same CDR3. The rearrangement uses TRBV19 and TRBJ1-2; no definite D call. V was trimmed by 1 base and J by 1 base, leaving 4 bases between them. Germline CDR1 is LNHDA and CDR2 is SQIVND (reference sequence). The CDR3 loop spans 13 amino acids. The CDR3 region is CASSIGLNYGYTF. The CDR3 DNA reads TGTGCCAGTAGTATAGGACTTAACTATGGCTACACCTTC. The entire variable domain, with the rest obtained from reference TRBV19 and TRBJ1-2, is as follows: DGGITQSPKYLFRKEGQNVTLSCEQNLNHDAMYWYRQDPGQGLRLIYYSQIVNDFQKGDIAEGYSVSREKKESFPLTVTSAQKNPTAFYLCASSIGLNYGYTFGSGTRLTVV.

V gene TRBV14 combines with J gene TRBJ2-6; D is unresolved. The V end was cut by 2 bases, the J end by 0 bases, with 2 bases between. The CDR3 has 14 residues. Germline V CDR1 and CDR2: SGHDN, FVKESK. CDR3 protein: CASSQFSGANVLTF. In DNA form, the CDR3 reads TGTGCCAGCAGCCAATTCTCTGGGGCCAACGTCCTGACTTTC. The entire variable domain, with the rest obtained from reference TRBV14 and TRBJ2-6, is as follows: EAGVTQFPSHSVIEKGQTVTLRCDPISGHDNLYWYRRVMGKEIKFLLHFVKESKQDESGMPNNRFLAERTGGTYSTLKVQPAELEDSGVYFCASSQFSGANVLTFGAGSRLTVL.

The rearrangement uses TRBV30 and TRBJ2-2; maybe TRBD2 (5 bases). The CDR3 length is 13 residues. Germline V gives CDR1 GTSNPN, CDR2 SVGIG (reference sequence). V lost 3 bases to trimming and J lost 6 bases, with 11 bases between them. For the CDR3, the DNA is TGTGCCTGGAGCTTATTGGAGGCCGGGGAGCTGTTTTTT. Protein sequence: CAWSLLEAGELFF.

The J gene is TRBJ1-5, the V gene TRBV30; D is perhaps TRBD1 (6 bases). The CDR3 extends over 16 amino acids. The germline V and J ends were trimmed by 4 bases and 0 bases, with 16 bases remaining between them. Germline lookup yields CDR1 GTSNPN and CDR2 SVGIG (reference sequence). This CDR3 is CAWNLGGGHSNQPQHF. CDR3 DNA sequence: TGTGCCTGGAATTTAGGGGGGGGCCATAGCAATCAGCCCCAGCATTTT.

The chain couples TRBV10-3 to TRBJ2-7, with D perhaps TRBD1 or TRBD2 (6 bases each). The CDR3 spans 12 residues. Germline V gene lookup returns CDR1 ENHRY and CDR2 SYGVKD. V was trimmed by 7 bases and J by 2 bases, leaving 9 bases between them. CDR3 in amino acids: CAIKGGTYEQYF. The CDR3 DNA sequence: TGTGCCATCAAGGGGGGAACCTACGAGCAGTACTTC.

The CDR3 bases are TGTGCCAGCAGTTTTACTTTTATTGGTTTTGGACAAATGATCCCTGGGGCCAACGTCCTGACTTTC. Its protein product is CASSFTFIGFGQMIPGANVLTF. The chain has TRBV27 and TRBJ2-6; D perhaps matches TRBD1 (5 bases). V was shortened by 3 bases and J by 2 bases, with 29 bases between the two germline ends. Germline assignment: CDR1 MNHEY and CDR2 SMNVEV (reference sequence). The CDR3 is 22 amino acids.

The chain is built from TRBV2 and TRBJ2-7; D is perhaps TRBD2 (6 bases). The CDR3 is 13 amino acids. V shed 6 bases and J shed 1 base, with 10 bases lying between them. Germline V gene data show CDR1 as SNHLY and CDR2 as FYNNEI. In DNA, the CDR3 is TGTGCCAGCAGACCCGGGGGATCCTACGAGCAGTACTTC. Its translation is CASRPGGSYEQYF.

Regarding this clone: The sample contains more than one DNA sequence encoding this CDR3. This rearrangement joins TRBV18 to TRBJ2-7, with 8 nucleotides matching TRBD1. The CDR3 runs to 14 residues. Germline V gene lookup returns CDR1 KGHSH and CDR2 LQKENI. With V trimmed by 3 bases and J by 2 bases, 3 bases remained unmatched. The CDR3 DNA sequence: TGTGCCAGCTCACCTTCGACAGGGGCCTACGAGCAGTACTTC. This translates into CASSPSTGAYEQYF.

In its sample, this clone was seen once. The rearrangement links TRBV9 to TRBJ2-2; D not resolved. Germline CDR1 SGDLS, CDR2 YYNGEE. With 5 bases removed from V and 0 bases from J, the gap between germline ends came to 5 bases. CDR3 length: 13 amino acids. CDR3 DNA sequence: TGTGCCAGCAGTAATACGAACACCGGGGAGCTGTTTTTT. Its translation: CASSNTNTGELFF.

V usage is TRBV7-2 and J usage is TRBJ2-1, with 7 bases fitting TRBD2. CDR1 is SGHTA, CDR2 FQGNSA, per germline. The CDR3 has 17 residues. J gave up 0 bases and V 7 bases, and 12 bases lay outside the gene matches. The CDR3 nucleotides are TGTGCCAGCACTAACCGAAAGCGGGGCGGCTCCTACAATGAGCAGTTCTTC. Its translation: CASTNRKRGGSYNEQFF.

The chain joins TRBV10-1 to TRBJ2-5, with TRBD2 matching over 12 bases. The V segment lost 6 bases and the J segment 5 bases; nucleotides outside the gene matches: 16. There are 18 residues in the CDR3. Germline CDR1 reads WNHNN; CDR2 reads SYGVQD (reference sequence). This CDR3 reads CASRAKNRLAGVPETQYF. The CDR3 bases are TGCGCCAGCAGAGCAAAGAATCGACTAGCGGGAGTGCCGGAGACCCAGTACTTC.

The chain combines TRBV19 with TRBJ1-2; possible D gene TRBD1, 6 bases. The CDR3 is made up of 14 amino acids. Germline CDR1 and CDR2: LNHDA and SQIVND (reference sequence). Trimming removed 7 bases from V and 1 base from J, with 13 bases in between. The CDR3: CASTQGQHNYGYTF. CDR3 nucleotide sequence: TGTGCCAGTACCCAGGGACAACATAACTATGGCTACACCTTC.

This sequence joins TRBV14 and TRBJ2-7; TRBD1 is a possible D gene (5 bases). The CDR3 contains 13 residues. Germline CDR1 is SGHDN and CDR2 is FVKESK. The V end was cut by 3 bases, the J end by 5 bases, with 11 bases between. The CDR3 DNA follows: TGTGCCAGCAGCCACGGCAGGGCTGACGAGCAGTACTTC. It is translated as CASSHGRADEQYF.

The chain carries TRBV6-1 and TRBJ1-5; the D gene is possibly TRBD1 (5 bases). Trimming removed 2 bases from V and 5 bases from J, with 16 bases in between. This CDR3 is 16 amino acids long. The germline CDR1 and CDR2 sequences are MNHNS and SASEGT. This chain's CDR3 is CASSEFPGRADQPQHF. DNA for the CDR3: TGTGCCAGCAGTGAATTCCCTGGCAGGGCCGATCAGCCCCAGCATTTT.

Concerning this clone: The sample carries other DNA sequences with the same CDR3. The V call is TRBV4-1, the J call TRBJ2-3; the match to TRBD2 covers 12 bases. The CDR3 length is 16 residues. Germline lookup yields CDR1 MGHRA and CDR2 YSYEKL. Trimming cost V 3 bases and J 2 bases; bases outside gene matches: 3. The CDR3 is CASSQGLAGFTDTQYF. CDR3 coding DNA: TGCGCCAGCAGCCAGGGACTAGCGGGTTTCACAGATACGCAGTATTTT.

V usage is TRBV19 and J usage is TRBJ1-5, with a possible D match to TRBD1 (6 bases). CDR3 size: 15 residues. V lost 5 bases and J 6 bases, leaving 17 bases between the germline ends. Per the germline V gene, CDR1 is LNHDA and CDR2 is SQIVND (reference sequence). CDR3 amino acids: CASSPEGGFGQPQHF. The CDR3 nucleotides are TGTGCCAGTAGTCCCGAAGGGGGATTTGGTCAGCCCCAGCATTTT.